The 28 T cell receptor beta chains given below trace back to one sample, sequenced in a study of CD8 T cells in Susac syndrome. With random hexamers, reverse transcription was performed on about 0.45 to 1 ug of RNA. MiXCR, run by TCRdb on the immunoSEQ multiplex PCR reads, gives a single entry per CDR3 protein. The data contain around 69,000 distinct CDR3 sequences, approximately 95% of them seen just once; the ten biggest clones take up about 0.41%. The sequencing input was CD8+ T cells from PBMCs. The receptors here all came from a human donor with Susac syndrome.

This clonotype was found once. The gene calls are TRBV19 and TRBJ2-1; 9 positions agree with TRBD2. V lost 3 bases and J lost 2; bases outside the gene matches: 5. The V gene's germline CDR1 is LNHDA and CDR2 SQIVND (reference sequence). CDR3 length: 16 residues. In DNA, the CDR3 is TGTGCCAGTAGTATTTCAGCGGGAGGCGCCTACAATGAGCAGTTCTTC. Residues: CASSISAGGAYNEQFF.

This clonotype has just a few counts. This chain connects TRBV6-2 or TRBV6-3 to TRBJ2-2; 8 bases align to TRBD1. CDR1 and CDR2 (germline): MNHEY, SVGEGT. The CDR3 is 14 amino acids. Trimming cost V 6 bases and J 6 bases; bases outside gene matches: 6. The chain's CDR3 is CASRLDRVAGELFF. CDR3 nucleotides: TGTGCCAGCAGACTGGACAGGGTTGCCGGGGAGCTGTTTTTT.

This chain links TRBV10-3 with TRBJ2-5; TRBD2 is a possible D gene (6 bases). Germline CDR1 reads ENHRY; CDR2 reads SYGVKD. V was pared by 10 bases and J by 2 bases, with 11 bases between. CDR3 length equals 12 residues. The CDR3 is CATRDSQETQYF. The DNA for the CDR3 is TGTGCCACAAGGGACTCGCAAGAGACCCAGTACTTC.

The chain links TRBV29-1 to TRBJ2-5, with D possibly called TRBD1 or TRBD2 (6 bases each). The CDR3 spans 13 residues. Germline CDR1 reads SQVTM; CDR2 reads ANQGSEA. V was trimmed by 1 base and J by 5 bases, leaving 11 bases between them. CDR3 DNA: TGCAGCGTTGAAGGGGGGGCTGGGGAGACCCAGTACTTC. Translating it yields CSVEGGAGETQYF.

The chain is built from TRBV28 and TRBJ2-1; 8 bases agree with TRBD2. Germline-derived CDR1 and CDR2 are MDHEN and SYDVKM. This CDR3 is built from 15 residues. V gave up 4 bases and J gave up 4 bases; unmatched junction bases: 6. The CDR3 protein is CASSSERERYNEQFF. The CDR3, as DNA: TGTGCCAGCAGTTCCGAGCGGGAGAGGTACAATGAGCAGTTCTTC.

The V and J genes are TRBV15 and TRBJ2-5, with TRBD2 matching over 11 bases. The germline V gene has CDR1 LNHNV and CDR2 YYDKDF (reference sequence). The CDR3 sequence is 16 residues long. The V segment lost 0 bases and the J segment 3 bases; nucleotides outside the gene matches: 3. The CDR3 DNA is TGTGCCACCAGCAGAGATCAACTAGCGGGGGAAGAGACCCAGTACTTC. Translating it yields CATSRDQLAGEETQYF.

The J gene is TRBJ1-2, the V gene TRBV6-5, with D hard to call. The V gene lost 0 bases and the J gene lost 4 bases, with 15 bases spanning the gap. Germline V CDR1 and CDR2: MNHEY, SVGAGI. The CDR3 consists of 16 residues. CDR3 coding DNA: TGTGCCAGCAGTTACTCGATGGCAGAGGTTAGCTATGGCTACACCTTC. The encoded protein is CASSYSMAEVSYGYTF.

The chain recombines TRBV4-3 with TRBJ1-5, with 10 bases lining up with TRBD1. After removal of 1 base from V and 5 bases from J, the junction contained 5 bases not matched to a gene. This CDR3 has 16 amino acids. Per the germline V gene, CDR1 is LGHNA and CDR2 is YSLEER. CDR3 residues: CASSQVVGTGDQPQHF. In DNA form, the CDR3 reads TGCGCCAGCAGCCAAGTGGTCGGGACAGGGGATCAGCCCCAGCATTTT.

This clonotype was picked up a small number of times. The rearrangement links TRBV4-2 to TRBJ2-1; D is possibly TRBD2 (5 bases). Deletions cut 4 bases from V and 2 bases from J, with 15 bases between. The CDR3 is 16 amino acids. Per germline, CDR1 LGHNA and CDR2 YNFKEQ. CDR3 protein: CASSREGPEAYNEQFF. CDR3 DNA: TGTGCCAGCAGCCGAGAGGGCCCGGAGGCCTACAATGAGCAGTTCTTC.

The chain combines TRBV7-6 with TRBJ2-3, with a possible D match to TRBD2 (6 bases). Per germline, CDR1 SGHVS and CDR2 FNYEAQ. CDR3 size: 14 residues. Deletions cut 4 bases from V and 4 bases from J, with 12 bases between. The CDR3 reads CASSSVSGPDTQYF. CDR3 coding DNA: TGTGCCAGCAGCTCCGTTAGCGGCCCAGATACGCAGTATTTT. The full variable domain, rest sourced from reference TRBV7-6 and TRBJ2-3, is GAGVSQSPRYKVTKRGQDVALRCDPISGHVSLYWYRQALGQGPEFLTYFNYEAQQDKSGLPNDRFSAERPEGSISTLTIQRTEQRDSAMYRCASSSVSGPDTQYFGPGTRLTVL.

The J gene is TRBJ2-7, the V gene TRBV28, with 11 nucleotides matching TRBD1. J gave up 1 base and V 1 base, and 3 bases lay outside the gene matches. Germline lookup yields CDR1 MDHEN and CDR2 SYDVKM. The CDR3 is 16 amino acids. CDR3 in DNA: TGTGCCAGCAGTTTATATGGGACAGGGGGATCCTACGAGCAGTACTTC. This translates into CASSLYGTGGSYEQYF.

CDR3 in amino acids: CASSQVGFSSTDTQYF. DNA for the CDR3: TGTGCCAGCAGCCAAGTCGGTTTCTCTAGCACAGATACGCAGTATTTT. J is TRBJ2-3 and V is TRBV14; D is unclear. Germline V lookup: CDR1 SGHDN, CDR2 FVKESK. The V gene lost 1 base and the J gene lost 0 bases, with 11 bases spanning the gap. The CDR3 length is 16 residues. Looking up the rest from reference TRBV14 and TRBJ2-3 gives the full variable domain: EAGVTQFPSHSVIEKGQTVTLRCDPISGHDNLYWYRRVMGKEIKFLLHFVKESKQDESGMPNNRFLAERTGGTYSTLKVQPAELEDSGVYFCASSQVGFSSTDTQYFGPGTRLTVL.

The J gene is TRBJ2-7, the V gene TRBV25-1; the match to TRBD2 covers 9 bases. The CDR3 runs to 14 residues. V dropped 10 bases and J dropped 2; count of bases not matched to a gene: 9. The germline V gene has CDR1 MGHDK and CDR2 SYGVNS. This CDR3 is CATRGLAGPYEQYF. CDR3 sequence (DNA): TGTGCCACCCGAGGTCTAGCGGGACCCTACGAGCAGTACTTC.

This chain connects TRBV9 to TRBJ2-1; 8 positions agree with TRBD2. Trimming took 4 bases from V and 2 from J; bases not matched to a gene: 8. The CDR3 extends over 16 amino acids. In germline, CDR1 is SGDLS, CDR2 YYNGEE. Here the CDR3 reads CASSPRAGATYNEQFF. In DNA, the CDR3 is TGTGCCAGCAGCCCCCGAGCGGGGGCTACCTACAATGAGCAGTTCTTC.

The genes are TRBV5-1 and TRBJ2-1; D is perhaps TRBD1 (6 bases). V was pared by 0 bases and J by 2 bases, with 12 bases between. The V gene's germline CDR1 is SGHRS and CDR2 YFSETQ. There are 16 residues in the CDR3. The CDR3 bases are TGCGCCAGCAGCTTGGCCGGGACACATGCCTACAATGAGCAGTTCTTC. Its translation is CASSLAGTHAYNEQFF.

This chain connects TRBV20-1 to TRBJ2-5; 16 bases match TRBD2. CDR3 length equals 16 residues. CDR1 and CDR2 (germline): DFQATT, SNEGSKA (reference sequence). This CDR3 is CSTQGLAGGRSETQYF. In nucleotides, the CDR3 is TGCAGCACCCAGGGACTAGCGGGAGGGCGGTCGGAGACCCAGTACTTC.

This sequence joins TRBV12-3 or TRBV12-4 and TRBJ1-4; no clear D gene. V lost 5 bases to trimming and J lost 7 bases, with 14 bases between them. The CDR3 consists of 14 residues. The CDR3 DNA reads as TGTGCCAGCAGTAACACCCTGGGAGGTGAAAAACTGTTTTTT. Translating gives CASSNTLGGEKLFF.

This clonotype was recorded once. V usage is TRBV2 and J usage is TRBJ1-1; tentatively, D is TRBD1 (5 bases). V lost 7 bases, J lost 4 bases, and 13 bases lay in between. CDR1 is SNHLY, CDR2 FYNNEI, per germline. The CDR3 loop spans 13 amino acids. DNA for the CDR3: TGTGCCAGCAAAGGGGACCGAGGCACTGAAGCTTTCTTT. This encodes CASKGDRGTEAFF. Drawing the rest from reference TRBV2 and TRBJ1-1, the complete variable domain is EPEVTQTPSHQVTQMGQEVILRCVPISNHLYFYWYRQILGQKVEFLVSFYNNEISEKSEIFDDQFSVERPDGSNFTLKIRSTKLEDSAMYFCASKGDRGTEAFFGQGTRLTVV.

This clonotype was found once. V and J are TRBV19 and TRBJ1-4; D may be TRBD1 (6 bases). V gave up 5 bases and J gave up 0 bases, with 13 bases separating them. CDR1 is LNHDA, CDR2 SQIVND, per germline (reference sequence). CDR3 length equals 16 residues. The CDR3 sequence is CASSAPTGATNEKLFF. In nucleotides, the CDR3 is TGTGCCAGTAGTGCCCCGACAGGTGCAACTAATGAAAAACTGTTTTTT.

This rearrangement joins TRBV15 to TRBJ2-1; D is uncertain. CDR1 and CDR2 from the germline V gene are LNHNV and YYDKDF (reference sequence). CDR3 length: 15 residues. The V end was cut by 4 bases, the J end by 2 bases, with 12 bases between. The CDR3 DNA sequence: TGTGCCACCAGCACGGCCTTCACGCCCTACAATGAGCAGTTCTTC. It codes for CATSTAFTPYNEQFF.

The rearrangement joins TRBV5-4 to TRBJ2-5, with 7 positions matching TRBD2. The germline gives CDR1 SGHNT, CDR2 YYREEE (reference sequence). V was clipped by 2 bases and J by 2 bases; unmatched bases: 6. The CDR3 is 15 residues long. This CDR3 reads CASSFEGLRQETQYF. The CDR3 DNA reads as TGTGCCAGCAGCTTTGAGGGACTACGACAAGAGACCCAGTACTTC. The whole variable domain, filled in from reference TRBV5-4 and TRBJ2-5, reads ETGVTQSPTHLIKTRGQQVTLRCSSQSGHNTVSWYQQALGQGPQFIFQYYREEENGRGNFPPRFSGLQFPNYSSELNVNALELDDSALYLCASSFEGLRQETQYFGPGTRLLVL.

V gene TRBV5-4 combines with J gene TRBJ2-5; TRBD2 matches at 12 bases. The V and J ends lost 3 bases and 1 base, in that order; junction bases with no gene match: 7. The CDR3 totals 17 residues. Germline values: CDR1 SGHNT, CDR2 YYREEE (reference sequence). The CDR3 DNA follows: TGTGCCAGCAGCTCCTTACTAGCGGGAGGCCTCCAAGAGACCCAGTACTTC. It translates to CASSSLLAGGLQETQYF. The full variable domain, with the rest looked up from reference TRBV5-4 and TRBJ2-5, is ETGVTQSPTHLIKTRGQQVTLRCSSQSGHNTVSWYQQALGQGPQFIFQYYREEENGRGNFPPRFSGLQFPNYSSELNVNALELDDSALYLCASSSLLAGGLQETQYFGPGTRLLVL.

This chain connects TRBV7-9 to TRBJ2-3, with 7 positions matching TRBD1. Germline V gene lookup returns CDR1 SEHNR and CDR2 FQNEAQ (reference sequence). The CDR3 has 17 residues. V lost 5 bases to trimming and J lost 1 base; unmatched junction nucleotides: 12. The CDR3 protein is CASSPPRTGRRTDTQYF. The CDR3 DNA reads TGTGCCAGCAGCCCCCCCAGGACAGGAAGGCGCACAGATACGCAGTATTTT.

The chain is built from TRBV11-2 and TRBJ1-1, with 8 bases that match TRBD1. CDR1 and CDR2 from the germline V gene are SGHAT and FQNNGV. This CDR3 has 15 residues. J gave up 1 base and V 7 bases, and 8 bases lay outside the gene matches. The CDR3 DNA follows: TGTGCCAGCAAACCCCTGACAGGGGCGAACACTGAAGCTTTCTTT. Translation: CASKPLTGANTEAFF.

The gene calls are TRBV19 and TRBJ1-5; D possibly corresponds to TRBD1 (5 bases). The germline gives CDR1 LNHDA, CDR2 SQIVND (reference sequence). The CDR3 is 16 residues long. Deletions cut 5 bases from V and 3 bases from J, with 17 bases between. In nucleotides, the CDR3 is TGTGCCAGTAGTCCAGATGAGGGGCCATACAATCAGCCCCAGCATTTT. This gives the protein CASSPDEGPYNQPQHF. Supplemented by reference TRBV19 and TRBJ1-5, the full variable domain reads DGGITQSPKYLFRKEGQNVTLSCEQNLNHDAMYWYRQDPGQGLRLIYYSQIVNDFQKGDIAEGYSVSREKKESFPLTVTSAQKNPTAFYLCASSPDEGPYNQPQHFGDGTRLSIL.

This chain connects TRBV27 to TRBJ2-1, with TRBD2 matching over 8 bases. The germline V gene encodes CDR1 MNHEY and CDR2 SMNVEV (reference sequence). The CDR3 covers 18 residues. V was clipped by 6 bases and J by 0 bases; unmatched bases: 13. The CDR3 protein is CASSRTGLVSGSYNEQFF. CDR3 DNA sequence: TGTGCCAGCAGCCGTACGGGACTAGTGAGCGGCTCCTACAATGAGCAGTTCTTC.

The chain joins TRBV20-1 to TRBJ2-1; the D gene is possibly TRBD1 (5 bases). Germline-derived CDR1 and CDR2 are DFQATT and SNEGSKA (reference sequence). Trimming pared 1 base from V and 0 bases from J, leaving 10 bases between. The CDR3 is made up of 15 amino acids. The CDR3 region has the DNA TGCAGTGCTAGAGTCGACAGTTCCTCCTACAATGAGCAGTTCTTC. Translation: CSARVDSSSYNEQFF.

This clonotype was observed a few times. This chain joins TRBV19 and TRBJ1-1, with a weak D call TRBD1 (6 bases). CDR3 length equals 13 residues. Trimming removed 4 bases from V and 3 bases from J, with 9 bases in between. From germline, CDR1 is LNHDA and CDR2 SQIVND (reference sequence). The CDR3, as DNA: TGTGCCAGTAGTAGCGACAGGTACACTGAAGCTTTCTTT. This encodes CASSSDRYTEAFF.